This TCR beta chain was identified during a study of spatial heterogeneity in lung cancer. About the study: Alpha-chain detections were consistently fewer than beta-chain detections among the sequences. Study-level points and caveats: Compared with follow-up, resection was when ubiquitous expanded tumor TCRs appeared in blood more.

Time point specified: sample taken at primary tumor resection. Whole RNA obtained from tumor, nontumor lung or frozen PBMC underwent sequencing without sorting. Donation came from roughly 72 patients with untreated early-stage non-small cell lung cancer. The sample holds many counts of this clonotype. The target antigen is unknown. Carried by each TCR cDNA molecule was a unique molecular identifier. TCRdb redid the calling of the 5' RACE reads with MiXCR, one entry per CDR3 protein. The repertoire holds tens of thousands of distinct CDR3 sequences, with about 12% as singletons. Germline V lookup: CDR1 MNHEY, CDR2 SMNVEV (reference sequence). The CDR3 has 14 amino acids. Trimming removed 7 bases at V and 5 bases at J, with 17 bases between.

This sequence was found in a female donor with early-stage non-small cell lung cancer. This rearrangement joins TRBV27 to TRBJ1-1; a possible D gene is TRBD1 (5 bases). Here the sequenced sample was PBMCs, taken at surgery. In DNA form, the CDR3 reads TGTGCCAGCACCCCTGAGGGGCAAGGGACTGAAGCTTTCTTT. Its translation: CASTPEGQGTEAFF.